This T cell receptor beta chain was sequenced during a study of blood T cell repertoires in COVID-19. Across the whole study: Researchers got acute and convalescent COVID-19 samples from the United States, Italy and Spain. The cDNA or gDNA used as material had been derived from T cells, B-cell-depleted T cells, or PBMCs.

The CDR3 runs to 12 residues. V lost 6 bases, J lost 4 bases, and 5 bases stayed unmatched. Germline CDR1 is SQVTM and CDR2 is ANQGSEA. This table comes from immunoSEQ multiplex PCR, and its TCRdb copy is limited to in-frame clones, with some not included. The sample contains about 60,000 clones, about 90% of which appear only once. The chain is built from TRBV29-1 and TRBJ2-5; 7 bases align to TRBD2. This TCR was sampled from a man aged 55-75 years with acute or convalescent COVID-19. Sequenced input: peripheral blood. This CDR3 reads CSVEPGGETQYF. As DNA, the CDR3 is TGCAGCGTCGAGCCGGGAGGAGAGACCCAGTACTTC.